This T cell receptor (beta chain) was observed in a study of CD8+CD57+ T cells in acquired aplastic anemia. General observations from the study: Simpson's diversity of CD8+ cells was not significantly different in patients compared with controls.

As regards this clonotype: Its antigen is unidentified.

For CDR3 and TCR beta VDJ profiling, genomic DNA was the template used. One entry per CDR3 protein, called by TCRdb with MiXCR from the reads. The sample includes about 120,000 distinct CDR3 sequences, under 60% of them seen just once. This CDR3 has 16 amino acids. The V end lost 0 bases, the J end lost 1 base, and 12 bases lay between the germline ends. Germline V gene data show CDR1 as LNHNV and CDR2 as YYDKDF (reference sequence). Those patients picked for sequencing had displayed CD8+CD57+ cell expansion on flow cytometry. This receptor was obtained from a human donor with aplastic anemia. The J gene is TRBJ2-5, the V gene TRBV15; no firm D call. Sequenced material: sorted CD4+, CD8+, or CD8+CD57+ T cells (not recorded which) from PBMCs. DNA for the CDR3: TGTGCCACCAGCAGAGAAGCCAGCCGGAGCCAAGAGACCCAGTACTTC. Protein product: CATSREASRSQETQYF.